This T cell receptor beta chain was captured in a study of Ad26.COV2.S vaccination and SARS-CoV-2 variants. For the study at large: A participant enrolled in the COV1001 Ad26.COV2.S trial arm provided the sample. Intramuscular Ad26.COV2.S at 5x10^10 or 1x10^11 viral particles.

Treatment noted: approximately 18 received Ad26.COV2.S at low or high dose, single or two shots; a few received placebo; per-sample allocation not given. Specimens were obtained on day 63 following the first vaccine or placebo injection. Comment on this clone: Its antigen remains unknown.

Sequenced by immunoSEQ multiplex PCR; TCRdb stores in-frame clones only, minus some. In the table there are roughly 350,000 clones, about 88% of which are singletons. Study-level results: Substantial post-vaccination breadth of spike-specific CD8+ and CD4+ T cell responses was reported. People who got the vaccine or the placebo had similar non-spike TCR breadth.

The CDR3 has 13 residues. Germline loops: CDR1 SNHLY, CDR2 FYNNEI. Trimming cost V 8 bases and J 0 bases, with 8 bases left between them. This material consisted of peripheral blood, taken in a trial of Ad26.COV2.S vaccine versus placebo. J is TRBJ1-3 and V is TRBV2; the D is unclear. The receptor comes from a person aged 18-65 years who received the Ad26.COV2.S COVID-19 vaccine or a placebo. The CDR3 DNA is TGTGCCAGCCGGAGCAGCTCTGGAAACACCATATATTTT. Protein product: CASRSSSGNTIYF.